One sample yielded the 19 T cell receptor beta chains listed below, sequenced in a study of T cell responses to AZD1222 COVID-19 vaccine. Clones were read by immunoSEQ multiplex PCR, and TCRdb kept only the in-frame ones, dropping some. Among 80,000 to 100,000 clones, roughly nine tenths were seen once, and the ten largest hold about 3%. The sample was peripheral blood, taken on day 0 of MenACWY control vaccination. The source of these receptors is an adult in good health.

The rearrangement joins TRBV28 to TRBJ1-3, with TRBD1 identical over 9 bases. The CDR3 covers 16 residues. Germline values: CDR1 MDHEN, CDR2 SYDVKM. The V and J ends lost 5 bases and 3 bases, in that order; junction bases with no gene match: 8. The CDR3 DNA reads as TGTGCCAGCAGTCCCTGGGACAGGGATATTGGAAACACCATATATTTT. Residues: CASSPWDRDIGNTIYF.

The genes are TRBV7-9 and TRBJ1-4, with TRBD1 matching over 8 bases. V was clipped by 5 bases and J by 7 bases; unmatched bases: 9. CDR3 length: 15 residues. CDR1 is SEHNR and CDR2 is FQNEAQ in the germline V gene (reference sequence). The CDR3 region has the DNA TGTGCCAGCAGCGCCCGGGGACAGGAGAGTGAAAAACTGTTTTTT. It translates to CASSARGQESEKLFF.

The chain recombines TRBV19 with TRBJ1-1; 7 bases map to TRBD1. The CDR3 loop spans 14 amino acids. The J segment lost 5 bases and the V segment lost 6 bases, leaving 9 bases of the junction unmatched. Looked up from germline, CDR1 is LNHDA and CDR2 is SQIVND (reference sequence). DNA of the CDR3: TGTGCCAGTAGCCTTCTAGACAGGGCTACTGAAGCTTTCTTT. Encoded protein: CASSLLDRATEAFF. Full variable domain (missing parts from reference TRBV19 and TRBJ1-1): DGGITQSPKYLFRKEGQNVTLSCEQNLNHDAMYWYRQDPGQGLRLIYYSQIVNDFQKGDIAEGYSVSREKKESFPLTVTSAQKNPTAFYLCASSLLDRATEAFFGQGTRLTVV.

The genes are TRBV3-1 (or the pseudogene TRBV3-2) and TRBJ2-1; TRBD2 matches 8 bases. The CDR3 runs to 15 residues. Unmatched junction bases numbered 2, after V lost 0 bases and J lost 4 bases. Germline lookup yields CDR1 LGHDT and CDR2 YNNKEL (reference sequence). CDR3 DNA: TGTGCCAGCAGCCAAGATGGCGGGGGGTACAATGAGCAGTTCTTC. As protein: CASSQDGGGYNEQFF.

The J gene is TRBJ2-3, the V gene TRBV5-1; D is tentatively TRBD1 or TRBD2 (7 bases each). V gave up 1 base and J gave up 4 bases, with 16 bases separating them. The CDR3 runs to 16 residues. CDR1 and CDR2 (germline): SGHRS, YFSETQ. CDR3 sequence: CASSLFVTGRADTQYF. Here the CDR3 DNA reads TGCGCCAGCAGCTTGTTCGTGACAGGGAGGGCAGATACGCAGTATTTT.

The chain carries TRBV19 and TRBJ2-1; 8 bases agree with TRBD2. J lost 4 bases, V lost 1 base, and 3 bases had no gene match. Germline CDR1 reads LNHDA; CDR2 reads SQIVND (reference sequence). This CDR3 region has 15 residues. CDR3 nucleotide sequence: TGTGCCAGTAGTATAGGGAGCGGGGGTTACAATGAGCAGTTCTTC. Protein: CASSIGSGGYNEQFF.

The J gene is TRBJ2-1, the V gene TRBV4-1, with D perhaps assigned TRBD1 or TRBD2 (7 bases each). CDR3 length equals 16 residues. Germline CDR1 is MGHRA and CDR2 is YSYEKL. Trimming pared 6 bases from V and 5 bases from J, leaving 20 bases between. CDR3 nucleotides: TGCGCCAGCAGAGAGCCGTCAGGGGGGGTCGACAATGAGCAGTTCTTC. This codes for CASREPSGGVDNEQFF.

The chain links TRBV6-5 to TRBJ1-2; 7 bases are a match to TRBD1. The CDR3 contains 14 residues. Per germline, CDR1 MNHEY and CDR2 SVGAGI. Trimming removed 7 bases from V and 5 bases from J; junction bases left unmatched: 10. DNA of the CDR3: TGTGCCAGCAAGGAATGGACAGGAGGGTATGGCTACACCTTC. This sequence encodes CASKEWTGGYGYTF.

This clone was observed once. The V call is TRBV7-2, the J call TRBJ2-1, with D possibly being TRBD1 or TRBD2 (6 bases each). This CDR3 has 14 residues. Trimming removed 5 bases at V and 6 bases at J, with 14 bases between. The V gene's germline CDR1 is SGHTA and CDR2 FQGNSA. CDR3 sequence: CASSSSGGVNEQFF. As DNA, the CDR3 is TGTGCCAGCAGCAGCTCCGGGGGCGTCAATGAGCAGTTCTTC.

The V call is TRBV14, the J call TRBJ2-6, with TRBD1 as a possible D gene (5 bases). The V gene lost 1 base and the J gene lost 4 bases, with 8 bases spanning the gap. This CDR3 is built from 15 residues. Germline CDR1 is SGHDN and CDR2 is FVKESK. The CDR3 nucleotides are TGTGCCAGCAGCCAAGTAGGGGCCGGGGCCAACGTCCTGACTTTC. Amino acid sequence: CASSQVGAGANVLTF.

The rearrangement uses TRBV30 and TRBJ1-5, with 10 bases aligning to TRBD1. Germline V CDR1 and CDR2: GTSNPN, SVGIG (reference sequence). The V and J ends lost 7 bases and 2 bases, in that order; junction bases with no gene match: 2. CDR3 length: 13 residues. CDR3: CASGTGGNQPQHF. CDR3 in DNA: TGTGCCTCAGGGACAGGGGGCAATCAGCCCCAGCATTTT. The full variable domain, with the rest looked up from reference TRBV30 and TRBJ1-5, is SQTIHQWPATLVQPVGSPLSLECTVEGTSNPNLYWYRQAAGRGLQLLFYSVGIGQISSEVPQNLSASRPQDRQFILSSKKLLLSDSGFYLCASGTGGNQPQHFGDGTRLSIL.

The chain links TRBV23-1 to TRBJ2-3; D ambiguous. TRBV23-1 is placed among ORFs of uncertain function. This CDR3 contains 11 residues. The V end was cut by 10 bases, the J end by 5 bases, with 10 bases between. The CDR3 sequence: CAIDSLDTQYF. The CDR3 DNA reads TGCGCCATCGATTCTCTAGATACGCAGTATTTT.

This clone was seen only once. This chain uses TRBV29-1 with TRBJ2-7, with a possible D match to TRBD2 (5 bases). There are 11 residues in the CDR3. Trimming left V 5 bases short and J 1 base short, with 6 bases between. Germline-derived CDR1 and CDR2 are SQVTM and ANQGSEA. The CDR3 DNA reads TGCAGCGTTCGAGGGTCCTACGAGCAGTACTTC. Translation: CSVRGSYEQYF.

V is TRBV4-1 and J is TRBJ1-1; 8 bases are a match to TRBD1. With V trimmed by 4 bases and J by 1 base, 2 bases remained unmatched. The CDR3 has 14 residues. Germline loops: CDR1 MGHRA, CDR2 YSYEKL. The CDR3: CASSRGQENTEAFF. The CDR3 DNA reads TGCGCCAGCAGCCGGGGACAGGAGAACACTGAAGCTTTCTTT.

The chain joins TRBV6-5 to TRBJ1-2, with D perhaps TRBD1 (5 bases). The V gene lost 0 bases and the J gene lost 4 bases, with 9 bases spanning the gap. CDR3 length equals 14 residues. From germline, CDR1 is MNHEY and CDR2 SVGAGI. This chain's CDR3 is CASSYSGAFYGYTF. The CDR3 region has the DNA TGTGCCAGCAGTTACTCAGGGGCCTTCTATGGCTACACCTTC.

The chain recombines TRBV7-3 with TRBJ2-7; D tentatively fits TRBD1 or TRBD2 (5 bases each). V lost 5 bases, J lost 4 bases, and 12 bases lay in between. The CDR3 spans 13 residues. The germline V gene encodes CDR1 SGHTA and CDR2 FQGTGA. CDR3 residues: CASSPGGQYEQYF. As DNA, the CDR3 is TGTGCCAGCAGCCCTGGGGGTCAGTACGAGCAGTACTTC.

The rearrangement links TRBV9 to TRBJ1-3; D not resolved. V lost 4 bases and J lost 4, with 9 bases in between. Germline CDR1 and CDR2: SGDLS and YYNGEE. There are 13 residues in the CDR3. Here the CDR3 reads CASSPDVGNTIYF. DNA of the CDR3: TGTGCCAGCAGCCCAGACGTCGGAAACACCATATATTTT.

This clone was detected a few times. The genes are TRBV7-6 and TRBJ1-6; D is uncertain. Trimming shortened V by 1 base and J by 9 bases, and 13 bases separated the two germline ends. This CDR3 has 15 amino acids. Germline values: CDR1 SGHVS, CDR2 FNYEAQ. Here the CDR3 reads CASSLGTVSGSPLHF. The CDR3 bases are TGTGCCAGCAGCTTAGGGACCGTAAGCGGTTCACCCCTCCACTTT.

J is TRBJ2-3 and V is TRBV11-2; D is undetermined. V lost 1 base and J lost 0, with 8 bases in between. The CDR3 has 15 amino acids. CDR1 and CDR2 (germline): SGHAT, FQNNGV. This CDR3 is CASSLVAKSTDTQYF. Here the CDR3 DNA reads TGTGCCAGCAGCTTAGTCGCCAAGAGCACAGATACGCAGTATTTT. Filled out from reference TRBV11-2 and TRBJ2-3, the complete variable domain reads EAGVAQSPRYKIIEKRQSVAFWCNPISGHATLYWYQQILGQGPKLLIQFQNNGVVDDSQLPKDRFSAERLKGVDSTLKIQPAKLEDSAVYLCASSLVAKSTDTQYFGPGTRLTVL.